The present TCR beta chain was sequenced within a study of T cell repertoires in cytomegalovirus infection. In TCRdb, the reads were re-called with MiXCR into one record per CDR3 protein. Of some 400,000 distinct CDR3 sequences listed, approximately 31% are singletons. Losses at the gene ends were 4 bases for V and 5 bases for J; bases not matched to a gene: 8. This CDR3 comprises 15 residues. The germline CDR1 and CDR2 sequences are MDHEN and SYDVKM. This receptor was identified in a human donor in good health (CMV status not recorded). Some clones in this sample may be carry-over from other donors' samples. The chain recombines TRBV28 with TRBJ1-1, with TRBD1 matching over 9 bases. The sequencing sample was made of PBMCs. The CDR3, as DNA: TGTGCCAGCAGTTCCGTACAGGGGGCCGGAACTGAAGCTTTCTTT. It codes for CASSSVQGAGTEAFF.